The entry that follows covers one T cell receptor beta chain sequence. Its matching antigen is unknown. This sample was taken from a study of a mutant IDH1 vaccine in newly diagnosed glioma. At the level of the study: The initiation of vaccination occurred 4-6 weeks after radiotherapy alone, or with temozolomide cycles.

Per germline, CDR1 SGDLS and CDR2 YYNGEE. Trimming at V came to 6 bases and at J to 5 bases, leaving 11 bases not matched to a gene. The CDR3 extends over 15 amino acids. Method: immunoSEQ multiplex PCR; TCRdb's copy keeps in-frame clones and lacks some. The data hold around 100,000 clones, with about 90% observed a single time. Time point defined: week 47, end of study. One vaccine dose held 300 ug of mutant IDH1 20-mer peptide and came with topical imiquimod. The J gene is TRBJ1-1, the V gene TRBV9; the match to TRBD1 covers 9 bases. The sequenced sample was PBMCs, obtained from a glioma patient whose treatment included an IDH1 peptide vaccine. This clonotype was sampled from a woman in her 50s with glioma. CDR3 region: CASTPFGTGRTEAFF. For the CDR3, the DNA is TGTGCCAGCACCCCGTTCGGGACAGGGAGGACTGAAGCTTTCTTT.